The clone carrying this T cell receptor (beta chain) was seen a few times. The antigen is unknown. The data are from a study of response to subunit inactivated influenza vaccine. Study observations and caveats: Few additional T cells are recruited per seasonal influenza vaccination, authors suggested.

This CDR3 has 12 residues. The germline V and J ends were trimmed by 3 bases and 9 bases, with 14 bases remaining between them. Per germline, CDR1 DFQATT and CDR2 SNEGSKA (reference sequence). TCRdb analysed the RT-PCR reads with MiXCR anew, one entry per CDR3 protein. The repertoire consists of 500,000 or so distinct CDR3 sequences, with 15% to 20% occurring once and the leading ten covering approximately 3%. The sample was CD4+ T cells sorted from PBMCs, taken roughly 24 months after vaccination. This clonotype originated in a man in his fifties or sixties who received an inactivated influenza vaccine. The gene calls are TRBV20-1 and TRBJ2-5; D assignment may be TRBD1 or TRBD2 (6 bases each). This CDR3 reads CSASDGGGAQYF. CDR3 DNA: TGCAGTGCTAGCGACGGGGGCGGGGCCCAGTACTTC.